This TCR beta chain was identified in a study of T cells in Graves' hyperthyroidism and ophthalmopathy (dated by TCRdb to about 2019). Regarding the research as a whole: Peripheral blood was collected at initial diagnosis, before any treatment. In addition, the study compared T-cell repertoires in thyroid tissue and in blood from roughly 6 Graves' hyperthyroidism patients. Prospective prediction of ophthalmopathy was tested in an independent validation cohort consisting of some 18 hyperthyroidism patients and more than 15 patients who later progressed to ophthalmopathy. The paper reports TCR Vbeta CDR3 sequencing of about 140 peripheral blood samples: around 45 ophthalmopathy, approximately 74 hyperthyroidism and approximately 17 progressor patients. The roughly 100 discovery patients were randomly divided into training and test sets at a 7:3 ratio. To identify distinguishing TCR V-J signatures, a discovery cohort of around 98 patients was used, comprising 40 to 45 with Graves' ophthalmopathy and around 60 with stable Graves' hyperthyroidism. Once sampling was done, hyperthyroidism patients were given methimazole at a starting dose of 30 mg daily, whereas ophthalmopathy patients were given high-dose intravenous methylprednisolone.

Overall study outcomes, separate from this receptor: Ophthalmopathy was separated from stable hyperthyroidism by a 13 V-J signature model, with around 88% sensitivity and 81% to 82% specificity obtained in cross-validation and 80%/75% obtained in testing. No statistical method was used to fix the sample size in advance, and group allocation was not hidden from the investigators. In validation, the model predicted progression to ophthalmopathy a median of roughly 6.5 months before onset, with 70% to 71% sensitivity and almost 75% specificity. Most expanded thyroid clonotypes (frequency above 0.001) were also found in blood, which suggests that blood repertoires may mirror thyroid immune responses.

As for this clonotype: What this receptor recognizes is not known. No base-level quality is on record; no much larger clone is a single base apart.

The CDR3, from cysteine to phenylalanine, totals 15 residues. The entry retains the CDR3 DNA only, 45 bases that are in frame from base 1. CDR1 KGHDR and CDR2 SFDVKD are derived from the germline V gene. At the junction V is shortened by 1 base and J by 6 bases; bases outside the gene matches: 4. Graves' hyperthyroidism was defined as stable when no progression to ophthalmopathy occurred over 18 months of follow-up. Hyperthyroidism patients were aged 18 to 65 years and newly diagnosed, with disease duration of less than 2 months. Patients with uncontrolled infections, other autoimmune diseases, pregnancy or lactation were excluded. Diagnoses relied on clinical symptoms, serum thyroxine and TRAb, thyroid ultrasound and orbital computed tomography. PBMCs were isolated from around 10 ml of fresh peripheral blood by Ficoll-Paque density gradient centrifugation. Total RNA was extracted using Trizol reagent, and RNA quality was assessed on an Agilent 2100 Bioanalyzer.

The TCR beta CDR3 regions were amplified from RNA transcripts. The first round of RT-PCR for the TCR CDR3 was performed with the HTBI primer set and the Qiagen OneStep RT-PCR kit. Libraries were constructed in a second round of multiplex PCR, after which size selection and purification were carried out. Paired-end sequencing of the libraries was performed with 100 bp reads on an Illumina HiSeq2000. The study's own analysis went as follows. SOAPnuke was used to process the raw data, throwing out any read that contained adapters or uncalled bases, had a mean Phred below 15, or lacked an exact constant-primer or identifier match. High-quality paired reads were merged using COPE v1.2.5, and each unique nucleotide sequence was defined as a clonotype. Clonotypes were aligned to IMGT TRBV, TRBD and TRBJ reference segments using MiTCR v1.1. The analysis included only V-J combinations with a frequency above 0.0001, which together covered around 99% of the repertoires. The TCS score was defined as F50 (clonal expansion) divided by E x V (chaos), with BLOSUM62-based TCRdist calculated between CDR3 peptides within each V-J. Welch's t-statistics and random forest reduced several hundred V-J features to roughly 13, which were used in a naive Bayes classifier (R e1071). TCRdb reanalyzed the raw reads on its own, using fastp at Q25 for trimming and MiXCR for clone calling, and kept in-frame beta chains. Rows are unified per CDR3 protein, each entry keeping the most common DNA and genes. These V and J calls are TCRdb output, not the study's own analysis. The sample records approximately 640,000 distinct CDR3 sequences, around 15% of which are singletons. The top ten clones comprise 3.5% to 4% of the sample.

This receptor was taken from a woman in her 30s with Graves' hyperthyroidism. Here the chain combines TRBV24-1 and TRBJ2-3; a stretch of 9 junction bases matches TRBD2. The sample comprised blood. The bases are TGTGCCACCAGTGATTTTAGCGGGAGCAAGGATACGCAGTATTTT. Its protein is CATSDFSGSKDTQYF.